Below, one T cell receptor (beta chain) is given with its context. Original handling: Nucleated cell counts were estimated from reference gene primer amplification. Some clones are missing from TCRdb's copy, which holds only in-frame ones; the method was immunoSEQ multiplex PCR. Clone size and V and J calls were adopted from that table, with D and trimming inferred from the DNA. The table includes around 20,000 clones, roughly 87% detected once. This record comes from a study of blood T cell repertoires in COVID-19. This CDR3 region has 16 residues. The rearrangement uses TRBV21-1 and TRBJ2-3; TRBD2 was called by the table and not checked on the DNA. TRBV21-1 is a pseudogene segment. This clonotype was obtained from a human donor with active COVID-19. The donor label of this sample is uncertain. The specimen was peripheral blood. The CDR3 region has the DNA TGTGCCAGCAGCAATGGGTCGCGGGAGAGCGCAGATACGCAGTATTTT. Protein: CASSNGSRESADTQYF.